These 30 T cell receptor beta chains share one sample of origin, sequenced in a study of CD8+CD57+ T cells in acquired aplastic anemia. It was genomic DNA that served as the template for profiling TCR beta VDJ and CDR3. TCRdb reprocessed the reads with MiXCR, giving one entry per CDR3 protein. The table records 100,000 to 150,000 distinct CDR3 sequences, almost 40% of them present only once. Before being chosen for sequencing, patients had shown CD8+CD57+ cell expansion by flow cytometry. The sequenced material came from sorted CD4+, CD8+, or CD8+CD57+ T cells (not recorded which) from PBMCs. These receptors were collected from a human donor with aplastic anemia.

A word on this clonotype: This may be a read error: a much more frequent sequence differs by one nucleotide. The V call is TRBV19, the J call TRBJ1-3; no reliable D call. Germline lookup yields CDR1 LNHDA and CDR2 SQIVND (reference sequence). V was trimmed by 7 bases and J by 2 bases, leaving 18 bases between them. The length of the CDR3 is 16 residues. CDR3 in DNA: TGTGCCAGTACCCCCTCCCACGCCGTTCCTGGAAACACCATATATTTT. As protein: CASTPSHAVPGNTIYF.

This clonotype was recorded many times. The CDR3 spells CASSSTTGINQPQHF. CDR3 DNA sequence: TGTGCCAGCAGCTCTACGACAGGAATTAATCAGCCCCAGCATTTT. The chain uses TRBV7-2 and TRBJ1-5; D perhaps matches TRBD1 (6 bases). The germline CDR1 and CDR2 sequences are SGHTA and FQGNSA. V shed 4 bases and J shed 4 bases, with 14 bases lying between them. The CDR3 sequence is 15 residues long.

DNA of the CDR3: TGCGCCAGCAGCTCGCAGACAGGGACCAACACTGAAGCTTTCTTT. Its protein product is CASSSQTGTNTEAFF. V is TRBV5-1 and J is TRBJ1-1; 7 bases fit TRBD1. There are 15 residues in the CDR3. Per the germline V gene, CDR1 is SGHRS and CDR2 is YFSETQ. J gave up 2 bases and V 3 bases, and 7 bases lay outside the gene matches.

This clonotype was recorded at least ten times. The chain has TRBV5-5 and TRBJ2-5; 13 bases align to TRBD2. Germline assignment: CDR1 SGHKS and CDR2 YYEKEE (reference sequence). This CDR3 comprises 16 residues. Trimming removed 5 bases from V and 5 bases from J; junction bases left unmatched: 9. CDR3 residues: CASRTGTSGAGETQYF. For the CDR3, the DNA is TGTGCCAGCAGGACAGGGACTAGCGGGGCCGGGGAGACCCAGTACTTC. The full variable domain, in which reference TRBV5-5 and TRBJ2-5 provide the parts outside the CDR3, is DAGVTQSPTHLIKTRGQQVTLRCSPISGHKSVSWYQQVLGQGPQFIFQYYEKEERGRGNFPDRFSARQFPNYSSELNVNALLLGDSALYLCASRTGTSGAGETQYFGPGTRLLVL.

As to this clonotype: This may arise from a read error, as a much more abundant clone is one base away. The chain employs TRBV11-2 and TRBJ2-1; 7 nucleotides align to TRBD2. Germline V gene sequence: CDR1 SGHAT, CDR2 FQNNGV. The CDR3 extends over 16 amino acids. The DNA for the CDR3 is TGTGCCAGCAGCTTTAGCGGGCGTAGCTCCTACGATGAGCAGTTCTTC. Translating it yields CASSFSGRSSYDEQFF.

This clonotype came up many times. The chain couples TRBV6-1 to TRBJ2-5, with 10 bases fitting TRBD1. Germline V lookup: CDR1 MNHNS, CDR2 SASEGT. CDR3 length: 13 amino acids. V lost 8 bases and J lost 3; bases outside the gene matches: 3. The CDR3 DNA reads as TGTGCCAGCGGGGGACAGGGGAAAGAGACCCAGTACTTC. Residues: CASGGQGKETQYF.

CDR3 in amino acids: CSARNLAGDSYEQYF. The DNA of the CDR3 is TGCAGTGCTAGGAACCTAGCGGGGGACTCCTACGAGCAGTACTTC. The chain joins TRBV20-1 to TRBJ2-7, with 10 positions matching TRBD2. Germline loops: CDR1 DFQATT, CDR2 SNEGSKA (reference sequence). This CDR3 has 15 residues. The trim removed 3 bases at V and 0 bases at J, leaving 5 bases unmatched.

The chain uses TRBV7-9 and TRBJ2-7; no definite D call. There are 12 residues in the CDR3. V was pared by 5 bases and J by 6 bases, with 11 bases between. The V gene's germline CDR1 is SEHNR and CDR2 FQNEAQ (reference sequence). CDR3 sequence (DNA): TGTGCCAGCAGCCCGGACCGCGGCGAGCAGTACTTC. Residues: CASSPDRGEQYF.

J is TRBJ1-3 and V is TRBV7-9; D gene ambiguous. V dropped 2 bases and J dropped 7 bases, with 0 bases sitting between them. This CDR3 comprises 10 residues. CDR1 and CDR2 (germline): SEHNR, FQNEAQ (reference sequence). The CDR3 DNA follows: TGTGCCAGCAGCTTAAACACCATATATTTT. Translation gives CASSLNTIYF.

The V and J genes are TRBV15 and TRBJ1-2, with 12 bases fitting TRBD1. The CDR3 runs to 16 residues. V dropped 2 bases and J dropped 6; count of bases not matched to a gene: 7. Per the germline V gene, CDR1 is LNHNV and CDR2 is YYDKDF (reference sequence). CDR3 coding DNA: TGTGCCACCAGCAGATTGGGACAGGGGGCGTCTGATGGCTACACCTTC. Its translation: CATSRLGQGASDGYTF.

The sample holds many counts of this clonotype. The chain couples TRBV5-6 to TRBJ2-2; D may be TRBD1 or TRBD2 (5 bases each). In germline, CDR1 is SGHDT, CDR2 YYEEEE. V lost 3 bases and J 5 bases, leaving 14 bases between the germline ends. The CDR3 has 15 residues. CDR3 in amino acids: CASSWWGSKTGELFF. In DNA form, the CDR3 reads TGTGCCAGCAGCTGGTGGGGGTCTAAGACCGGGGAGCTGTTTTTT.

This clonotype was observed many times. The chain links TRBV19 to TRBJ2-7; D tentatively reads TRBD1 or TRBD2 (5 bases each). Germline V CDR1 and CDR2: LNHDA, SQIVND (reference sequence). The CDR3 runs to 11 residues. Trimming removed 8 bases from V and 3 bases from J, with 8 bases in between. The CDR3 region is CASQGRYEQYF. CDR3 sequence (DNA): TGTGCCAGTCAGGGACGCTACGAGCAGTACTTC. Supplemented by reference TRBV19 and TRBJ2-7, the full variable domain reads DGGITQSPKYLFRKEGQNVTLSCEQNLNHDAMYWYRQDPGQGLRLIYYSQIVNDFQKGDIAEGYSVSREKKESFPLTVTSAQKNPTAFYLCASQGRYEQYFGPGTRLTVT.

This clonotype was seen many times. J is TRBJ1-2 and V is TRBV6-1; D unresolved. The V end lost 4 bases, the J end lost 8 bases, and 11 bases lay between the germline ends. This CDR3 spans 12 amino acids. Germline CDR1 reads MNHNS; CDR2 reads SASEGT. DNA of the CDR3: TGTGCCAGCAGTGGGGGTCTGGGGGGCTACACCTTC. Translated: CASSGGLGGYTF.

This clonotype was seen ten or more times. The chain links TRBV7-2 to TRBJ1-1; possible D gene TRBD1, 5 bases. The germline gives CDR1 SGHTA, CDR2 FQGNSA. The V end was cut by 2 bases, the J end by 0 bases, with 10 bases between. The CDR3 spans 15 residues. The CDR3 here is CASSLQTDMNTEAFF. CDR3 sequence (DNA): TGTGCCAGCAGCTTACAGACAGACATGAACACTGAAGCTTTCTTT.

This clonotype has only a few counts. In this CDR3 the conserved last residue, phenylalanine or tryptophan, is missing, so a read error is likely. This chain joins TRBV18 and TRBJ1-6; possibly TRBD1 for D (6 bases). Germline CDR1 KGHSH, CDR2 LQKENI. Trimming removed 2 bases from V and 9 bases from J, with 17 bases in between. This CDR3 is 16 amino acids long. The DNA of the CDR3 is TGTGCCAGCTCACCAACGGTAGGGGGGAGCACTTCACCCCTCCACTCT. This sequence encodes CASSPTVGGSTSPLHS.

This clonotype was observed at least ten times. This chain links TRBV5-6 with TRBJ1-2; D perhaps matches TRBD1 (5 bases). V lost 0 bases and J 8 bases, leaving 11 bases between the germline ends. The CDR3 is 13 residues long. Germline V gives CDR1 SGHDT, CDR2 YYEEEE. The CDR3 DNA reads as TGTGCCAGCAGCTTGGTGTCCAGGGAGGGCTACACCTTC. Encoded protein: CASSLVSREGYTF.

This chain links TRBV20-1 with TRBJ2-7; perhaps TRBD2 as D (6 bases). The ends were cut back, 6 bases at V and 2 bases at J, with 14 bases in the middle. The length of the CDR3 is 13 residues. Germline CDR1 reads DFQATT; CDR2 reads SNEGSKA (reference sequence). CDR3 sequence: CSATLGEAYEQYF. The CDR3 coding sequence is TGCAGTGCAACCTTAGGGGAGGCCTACGAGCAGTACTTC.

This clonotype is termed medium-sized (0.01 to 0.1%). V and J are TRBV24-1 and TRBJ2-7; 10 bases match TRBD1. CDR1 and CDR2 (germline): KGHDR, SFDVKD. There are 14 residues in the CDR3. V was clipped by 6 bases and J by 5 bases; unmatched bases: 6. CDR3 sequence: CATSRDRGSNEQYF. The CDR3 DNA sequence: TGTGCCACCAGTAGGGACAGGGGTTCCAACGAGCAGTACTTC.

The J gene is TRBJ1-1, the V gene TRBV29-1, with D tentatively TRBD1 (5 bases). Germline loops: CDR1 SQVTM, CDR2 ANQGSEA. The CDR3 has 12 amino acids. Trimming stripped 4 bases from V and 5 bases from J, with 11 bases between. DNA of the CDR3: TGCAGCGTTGGCAGGGATAAAACTGAAGCTTTCTTT. It is translated as CSVGRDKTEAFF.

This clonotype was recorded many times. The chain employs TRBV6-5 and TRBJ2-7; TRBD1 is a possible D gene (6 bases). Trimming removed 0 bases from V and 12 bases from J, with 12 bases in between. Germline CDR1 is MNHEY and CDR2 is SVGAGI. The CDR3 sequence is 12 residues long. Written as DNA, the CDR3 is TGTGCCAGCAGTTACTCGTCCGGGACACCGTACTTC. Its protein is CASSYSSGTPYF.

The sample holds many counts of this clonotype. The gene calls are TRBV5-5 and TRBJ2-7, with D perhaps matching TRBD2 (7 bases). This CDR3 comprises 14 residues. Germline CDR1 SGHKS, CDR2 YYEKEE (reference sequence). V was cut by 4 bases and J by 6 bases, with 17 bases left in between. The CDR3 spells CASSPGWRGREQYV. The CDR3 DNA reads TGTGCCAGCAGCCCGGGTTGGCGGGGGCGCGAGCAGTACGTC.

This clonotype was seen only a few times. The chain uses TRBV5-6 and TRBJ1-4; tentative D call: TRBD1 (5 bases). Germline CDR1 SGHDT, CDR2 YYEEEE. Trimming cost V 0 bases and J 8 bases, with 14 bases left between them. The CDR3 spans 15 residues. The chain's CDR3 is CASSLAGQGREKLFF. As DNA, the CDR3 is TGTGCCAGCAGCTTGGCCGGGCAGGGAAGGGAAAAACTGTTTTTT.

J is TRBJ1-2 and V is TRBV6-6; 7 bases agree with TRBD1. The CDR3 totals 11 residues. CDR1 is MNHNY, CDR2 SVGAGI, per germline (reference sequence). Trimming took 5 bases from V and 11 from J; bases not matched to a gene: 5. The CDR3 bases are TGTGCCAGCAGTCGACAGGGTAGTTACACCTTC. Translating gives CASSRQGSYTF.

Concerning this clonotype: This could be a read error, since a much larger clone is one nucleotide away. The V and J genes are TRBV2 and TRBJ1-1, with D unclear. Trimming left V 8 bases short and J 1 base short, with 8 bases between. Germline CDR1 SNHLY, CDR2 FYNNEI. The CDR3 length is 12 residues. The CDR3 nucleotides are TGTGCCAGCCCTGAGTCGAACACTGAAGCTTTCTTT. As protein: CASPESNTEAFF. Full variable domain (missing parts from reference TRBV2 and TRBJ1-1): EPEVTQTPSHQVTQMGQEVILRCVPISNHLYFYWYRQILGQKVEFLVSFYNNEISEKSEIFDDQFSVERPDGSNFTLKIRSTKLEDSAMYFCASPESNTEAFFGQGTRLTVV.

This clonotype was counted ten times or more. The rearrangement links TRBV20-1 to TRBJ2-7, with TRBD1 as a possible D gene (6 bases). This CDR3 region has 14 residues. V was clipped by 6 bases and J by 2 bases, with 17 bases between them. The germline CDR1 and CDR2 sequences are DFQATT and SNEGSKA (reference sequence). CDR3 region: CSAQDRPLPYEQYF. CDR3 coding DNA: TGCAGTGCCCAAGACAGGCCCCTTCCCTACGAGCAGTACTTC.

The chain joins TRBV2 to TRBJ1-1; D gene ambiguous. The V gene lost 5 bases and the J gene lost 0 bases, with 10 bases spanning the gap. The CDR3 sequence is 14 residues long. The germline gives CDR1 SNHLY, CDR2 FYNNEI. Here the CDR3 DNA reads TGTGCCAGCAGTCAGGTATACCTGAACACTGAAGCTTTCTTT. The encoded protein is CASSQVYLNTEAFF.

This clonotype turned up a few times. As DNA, the CDR3 is TGTGCCAGCACCATGACAGGGGGCAGGACCGGGGAGCTGTTTTTT. Translation gives CASTMTGGRTGELFF. The V and J genes are TRBV12-3 or TRBV12-4 and TRBJ2-2, with TRBD1 identical over 10 bases. The V gene end was trimmed by 7 bases and the J gene end by 5 bases; junction bases not matched to a gene: 7. The CDR3 loop spans 15 amino acids.

The chain carries TRBV6-2 or TRBV6-3 and TRBJ2-3, with 8 positions matching TRBD2. The CDR3 extends over 16 amino acids. Trimming took 2 bases from V and 2 from J; bases not matched to a gene: 6. CDR1 and CDR2 from the germline V gene are MNHEY and SVGEGT. CDR3 residues: CASSYGQRGYTDTQYF. The CDR3 region has the DNA TGTGCCAGCAGTTACGGCCAGCGGGGGTACACAGATACGCAGTATTTT.

Regarding this clonotype: This may be a read error, as it is one base from a much larger clone. V and J are TRBV10-3 and TRBJ1-5; 7 bases fit TRBD1. The CDR3 totals 15 residues. Per germline, CDR1 ENHRY and CDR2 SYGVKD. In DNA, the CDR3 is TGTGCCATCAGCCAGGGGGACCTTAACAATCAGCCCCGGCATTTT. Amino acid sequence: CAISQGDLNNQPRHF.

About this clonotype: One end of the junction is discordant with germline, which a read error may explain. The gene calls are TRBV6-1 and TRBJ2-2; D possibly corresponds to TRBD2 (5 bases). Germline V gene lookup returns CDR1 MNHNS and CDR2 SASEGT. The CDR3 is 14 residues long. The CDR3 region has the DNA TGTCCCAGCAGCCGAGACTATAACACCGGGGAGCTGTTTTTT. It specifies CPSSRDYNTGELFF.